One sample yielded the 25 T cell receptor beta chains listed below, sequenced in a study of response to subunit inactivated influenza vaccine. MiXCR was run by TCRdb on the RT-PCR reads, yielding one entry per CDR3 protein. The sample lists about 240,000 distinct CDR3 sequences; more than 10% were seen once. Sequencing was performed on non-naive T cells sorted from PBMCs, taken roughly 2 weeks before vaccination. These receptors were obtained from a man aged 45 to 65 who received an inactivated influenza vaccine.

V usage is TRBV6-1 and J usage is TRBJ1-5; 8 nucleotides match TRBD1. Germline trimming cut 3 bases from V and 7 bases from J; bases unmatched to any gene: 8. Germline assignment: CDR1 MNHNS and CDR2 SASEGT. There are 15 residues in the CDR3. The CDR3 DNA sequence: TGTGCCAGCAGTGAGGGGTCAGGGGGCCGACAGCCCCAGCATTTT. Residues: CASSEGSGGRQPQHF.

This clonotype was detected only a few times. This sequence joins TRBV2 and TRBJ1-6; D is ambiguous. The germline V and J ends were trimmed by 7 bases and 8 bases, with 12 bases remaining between them. There are 13 residues in the CDR3. Per germline, CDR1 SNHLY and CDR2 FYNNEI. The CDR3 reads CASIELRDSPLHF. The DNA of the CDR3 is TGTGCCAGCATTGAGTTAAGGGATTCACCCCTCCACTTT.

The rearrangement links TRBV7-2 to TRBJ2-3; TRBD2 matches at 7 bases. The V gene end was trimmed by 5 bases and the J gene end by 5 bases; junction bases not matched to a gene: 7. The CDR3 length is 14 residues. Per the germline V gene, CDR1 is SGHTA and CDR2 is FQGNSA. As DNA, the CDR3 is TGTGCCAGCAGCCGCGGACTAGGTCAAGATACGCAGTATTTT. As protein: CASSRGLGQDTQYF.

The rearrangement joins TRBV5-1 to TRBJ2-1, with D unclear. V lost 0 bases and J lost 4, with 14 bases in between. The CDR3 spans 16 residues. CDR1 is SGHRS, CDR2 YFSETQ, per germline. CDR3 bases: TGCGCCAGCAGCTTGGCCGGAGCGCAATCTTACAATGAGCAGTTCTTC. Translation gives CASSLAGAQSYNEQFF.

V is TRBV15 and J is TRBJ1-2; 7 positions match TRBD1. This CDR3 has 15 residues. The V segment lost 1 base and the J segment 1 base; nucleotides outside the gene matches: 3. Germline loops: CDR1 LNHNV, CDR2 YYDKDF (reference sequence). The CDR3 bases are TGTGCCACCAGCAGAGGGGACAGTAATAACTATGGCTACACCTTC. This gives the protein CATSRGDSNNYGYTF. Drawing the rest from reference TRBV15 and TRBJ1-2, the complete variable domain is DAMVIQNPRYQVTQFGKPVTLSCSQTLNHNVMYWYQQKSSQAPKLLFHYYDKDFNNEADTPDNFQSRRPNTSFCFLDIRSPGLGDTAMYLCATSRGDSNNYGYTFGSGTRLTVV.

This clonotype was seen only a few times. The chain employs TRBV13 and TRBJ1-2; D is perhaps TRBD1 (5 bases). V lost 0 bases and J 0 bases, leaving 11 bases between the germline ends. The CDR3 is made up of 16 amino acids. Germline values: CDR1 PRHDT, CDR2 FYEKMQ (reference sequence). This CDR3 reads CASSLGAGTSNYGYTF. The CDR3 nucleotides read TGTGCCAGCAGCTTAGGCGCCGGGACTTCTAACTATGGCTACACCTTC.

In the case of this clonotype: Mismatch with germline at one junction end may stem from a read error. The chain recombines TRBV15 with TRBJ2-5; D is uncertain. Per the germline V gene, CDR1 is LNHNV and CDR2 is YYDKDF (reference sequence). This CDR3 has 12 residues. CDR3 protein: CATGRYQETQYF. CDR3 bases: TGTGCCACCGGCAGATACCAAGAGACCCAGTACTTC.

This clonotype was detected a few times. The V and J genes are TRBV12-3 or TRBV12-4 and TRBJ1-1; a weak D match, TRBD1 (5 bases). The CDR3 is 13 amino acids. Between the trimmed V and J ends, which lost 6 bases and 2 bases, there was a span of 10 bases. The DNA of the CDR3 is TGTGCCAGCAGACTGGGGCCAAACACTGAAGCTTTCTTT. This gives the protein CASRLGPNTEAFF.

This clonotype was seen many times. The genes are TRBV12-3 or TRBV12-4 and TRBJ2-3; 9 bases agree with TRBD1. J gave up 2 bases and V 6 bases, and 6 bases lay outside the gene matches. The CDR3 totals 15 residues. CDR3 nucleotide sequence: TGTGCCAGCAGCCCCGGGACAGGGCCCACAGATACGCAGTATTTT. Translating it yields CASSPGTGPTDTQYF.

This clonotype came up many times. The genes are TRBV24-1 and TRBJ2-1; 7 bases fit TRBD1. The CDR3 runs to 13 residues. Per the germline V gene, CDR1 is KGHDR and CDR2 is SFDVKD. J was trimmed by 8 bases and V by 5 bases; bases with no gene match: 5. CDR3 residues: CATSATGSDEQFF. As DNA, the CDR3 is TGTGCCACCAGTGCGACAGGGTCGGATGAGCAGTTCTTC.

This clonotype was seen more than once but under ten times. V and J are TRBV12-3 or TRBV12-4 and TRBJ1-2; D possibly corresponds to TRBD1 (5 bases). V was shortened by 3 bases and J by 8 bases, with 13 bases between the two germline ends. The CDR3 consists of 13 residues. For the CDR3, the DNA is TGTGCCAGCAGTTTCTCAGGGAGACGAGGCTACACCTTC. This sequence encodes CASSFSGRRGYTF.

The CDR3 DNA sequence: TGCGCCAGCAGCCAAGAAAGGCAGGCCCTCCACTTT. This gives the protein CASSQERQALHF. V and J are TRBV4-1 and TRBJ1-6; no definite D call. V lost 0 bases and J 14 bases, leaving 8 bases between the germline ends. The V gene's germline CDR1 is MGHRA and CDR2 YSYEKL. CDR3 size: 12 residues.

This chain links TRBV28 with TRBJ2-1; D might be TRBD1 or TRBD2, each matching 6 bases. Germline CDR1 and CDR2: MDHEN and SYDVKM. V lost 8 bases and J lost 2, with 16 bases in between. CDR3 size: 15 residues. The CDR3 reads CASGFGGGTYNEQFF. The CDR3 coding sequence is TGTGCCAGCGGGTTTGGAGGGGGAACCTACAATGAGCAGTTCTTC.

This clonotype was counted only a few times. The rearrangement links TRBV5-1 to TRBJ2-5; D assignment may be TRBD1 or TRBD2 (5 bases each). Trimming cost V 4 bases and J 8 bases, with 21 bases left between them. Per germline, CDR1 SGHRS and CDR2 YFSETQ. The CDR3 loop spans 15 amino acids. The CDR3 DNA reads as TGCGCCAGCAGCCCCCGGACATCAAAAGCGGTAACCCAGTACTTC. This codes for CASSPRTSKAVTQYF.

This clonotype was seen many times. The J gene is TRBJ2-1, the V gene TRBV28; tentatively, D is TRBD2 (5 bases). The germline gives CDR1 MDHEN, CDR2 SYDVKM. This CDR3 comprises 12 residues. V lost 3 bases to trimming and J lost 8 bases, with 8 bases between them. CDR3 sequence: CASSFGRDEQFF. The CDR3 region has the DNA TGTGCCAGCAGTTTTGGGAGAGATGAGCAGTTCTTC.

Turning to this clonotype: At one end, the junction sequence differs from germline, possibly due to a read error. J is TRBJ1-2 and V is TRBV4-3; D is ambiguous. The CDR3 extends over 14 amino acids. CDR1 LGHNA and CDR2 YSLEER come from the germline V gene. The CDR3 is CTSSHPGGRTGYTF. CDR3 nucleotides: TGCACCAGCAGCCACCCCGGAGGGCGGACGGGCTACACCTTC.

This clonotype was counted many times. This chain uses TRBV11-2 with TRBJ2-2; 7 positions agree with TRBD2. The CDR3 extends over 15 amino acids. The ends lost 5 bases at V and 4 bases at J; junction bases unmatched: 7. Per germline, CDR1 SGHAT and CDR2 FQNNGV. In DNA form, the CDR3 reads TGTGCCAGCAGCCCCTCCGGGGGGAGCACCGGGGAGCTGTTTTTT. This gives the protein CASSPSGGSTGELFF.

This chain joins TRBV19 and TRBJ2-7; the D is unclear. The CDR3 extends over 13 amino acids. V was cut by 5 bases and J by 3 bases, with 11 bases left in between. Germline CDR1 reads LNHDA; CDR2 reads SQIVND (reference sequence). Here the CDR3 DNA reads TGTGCCAGTAGTTCAGTCAGTAACTACGAGCAGTACTTC. This gives the protein CASSSVSNYEQYF. Drawing the rest from reference TRBV19 and TRBJ2-7, the complete variable domain is DGGITQSPKYLFRKEGQNVTLSCEQNLNHDAMYWYRQDPGQGLRLIYYSQIVNDFQKGDIAEGYSVSREKKESFPLTVTSAQKNPTAFYLCASSSVSNYEQYFGPGTRLTVT.

Details on this clonotype: One junction end disagrees with the germline gene, perhaps due to a read error. The rearrangement links TRBV4-3 to TRBJ2-3; D tentatively fits TRBD1 or TRBD2 (5 bases each). This CDR3 has 15 residues. The germline CDR1 and CDR2 sequences are LGHNA and YSLEER. In DNA, the CDR3 is TGCGCCAGCAGCCTCGAGGGGAAGGCGGCAGATACGAAGTATTTT. It translates to CASSLEGKAADTKYF.

V and J are TRBV5-1 and TRBJ2-5; D might be TRBD2 (5 bases). Germline V gives CDR1 SGHRS, CDR2 YFSETQ. This CDR3 has 12 amino acids. V shed 4 bases and J shed 5 bases, with 9 bases lying between them. CDR3: CASSTGKETQYF. CDR3 coding DNA: TGCGCCAGCAGCACCGGGAAGGAGACCCAGTACTTC. Based on the CDR3 plus reference TRBV5-1 and TRBJ2-5, the full variable domain is KAGVTQTPRYLIKTRGQQVTLSCSPISGHRSVSWYQQTPGQGLQFLFEYFSETQRNKGNFPGRFSGRQFSNSRSEMNVSTLELGDSALYLCASSTGKETQYFGPGTRLLVL.

This clonotype was detected only once. The chain recombines TRBV20-1 with TRBJ2-1; D possibly uses TRBD1 or TRBD2 (5 bases each). The germline gives CDR1 DFQATT, CDR2 SNEGSKA (reference sequence). The CDR3 length is 14 residues. The V gene lost 1 base and the J gene lost 10 bases, with 17 bases spanning the gap. This CDR3 reads CSARGGDGAGEQFF. The CDR3 DNA follows: TGCAGTGCTAGAGGGGGAGACGGGGCAGGAGAGCAGTTCTTC.

This clonotype was counted a few times. This chain uses TRBV11-1 with TRBJ2-7; 7 bases match TRBD2. Germline V gene data show CDR1 as SGHAT and CDR2 as FQDESV (reference sequence). CDR3 length: 14 residues. V trimming: 3 bases; J trimming: 5 bases; junction bases outside the gene matches: 7. Here the CDR3 DNA reads TGTGCCAGCAGCTTCGGCAGCGGGACCGACGAGCAGTACTTC. This codes for CASSFGSGTDEQYF.

Only a few counts were recorded for this clonotype. This chain uses TRBV7-2 with TRBJ2-5; a possible D gene is TRBD2 (5 bases). This CDR3 contains 13 residues. CDR1 is SGHTA and CDR2 is FQGNSA in the germline V gene. Deletions cut 5 bases from V and 0 bases from J, with 7 bases between. This CDR3 is CASSRGNQETQYF. The CDR3 bases are TGTGCCAGCAGCCGGGGAAACCAAGAGACCCAGTACTTC. The full variable domain, its missing parts supplied by reference TRBV7-2 and TRBJ2-5, is GAGVSQSPSNKVTEKGKDVELRCDPISGHTALYWYRQSLGQGLEFLIYFQGNSAPDKSGLPSDRFSAERTGGSVSTLTIQRTQQEDSAVYLCASSRGNQETQYFGPGTRLLVL.

This CDR3 is CAIDTGDRGITEAFF. For the CDR3, the DNA is TGTGCCATCGATACGGGGGACAGGGGTATAACTGAAGCTTTCTTT. This chain joins TRBV15 and TRBJ1-1; 10 nucleotides match TRBD1. CDR1 is LNHNV, CDR2 YYDKDF, per germline (reference sequence). V lost 10 bases to trimming and J lost 5 bases; unmatched junction nucleotides: 13. The CDR3 has 15 residues.

This clonotype came up many times. This chain uses TRBV3-1 with TRBJ2-3; 7 nucleotides line up with TRBD1. J was trimmed by 5 bases and V by 4 bases; bases with no gene match: 6. CDR1 is LGHDT and CDR2 is YNNKEL in the germline V gene (reference sequence). This CDR3 region has 14 residues. This CDR3 is CASSLGQVLDTQYF. DNA for the CDR3: TGTGCCAGCAGCCTCGGACAGGTTCTAGATACGCAGTATTTT.